This entry lists 7 T cell receptor beta chains sequenced from one sample in a study of blood T cell repertoires in COVID-19. Measured with immunoSEQ multiplex PCR; TCRdb has only the in-frame clones, and not every one. In the table there are 200,000 to 250,000 clones, approximately 83% of which are singletons. The sample taken for sequencing was PBMCs or T cells enriched from blood (not recorded which). The receptor source for this set is a middle-aged woman with acute COVID-19.

The chain is built from TRBV28 and TRBJ2-1; 9 bases line up with TRBD1. CDR3 size: 16 residues. J was trimmed by 8 bases and V by 3 bases; bases with no gene match: 11. The V gene's germline CDR1 is MDHEN and CDR2 SYDVKM. The DNA for the CDR3 is TGTGCCAGCAGTTTCCTACAGGGGGCGTCTGGGGATGAGCAGTTCTTC. Translation gives CASSFLQGASGDEQFF.

V gene TRBV5-1 combines with J gene TRBJ2-2, with TRBD1 as a possible D gene (6 bases). There are 13 residues in the CDR3. V was clipped by 0 bases and J by 6 bases, with 6 bases between them. The germline gives CDR1 SGHRS, CDR2 YFSETQ. CDR3 bases: TGCGCCAGCAGCTTGGACAGGGCCGGGGAGCTGTTTTTT. Its translation: CASSLDRAGELFF.

This chain uses TRBV11-2 with TRBJ1-4, with TRBD1 matching 8 bases. CDR3 size: 16 residues. V lost 6 bases to trimming and J lost 5 bases; unmatched junction nucleotides: 11. Germline-derived CDR1 and CDR2 are SGHAT and FQNNGV. The CDR3 protein is CASRTLSRGRNEKLFF. The CDR3 region has the DNA TGTGCCAGCAGAACCTTAAGCAGGGGGCGGAATGAAAAACTGTTTTTT.

This clone was observed a few times. The V call is TRBV11-1, the J call TRBJ2-7; possible D gene TRBD2, 7 bases. The V end lost 8 bases, the J end lost 2 bases, and 16 bases lay between the germline ends. The CDR3 sequence is 14 residues long. Per germline, CDR1 SGHAT and CDR2 FQDESV (reference sequence). The CDR3 DNA follows: TGTGCCAGCCGCAAGGGGGGGTCAACCTACGAGCAGTACTTC. Translated: CASRKGGSTYEQYF.

The J gene is TRBJ2-7, the V gene TRBV4-3, with 12 bases identical to TRBD2. The CDR3 has 15 residues. Germline lookup yields CDR1 LGHNA and CDR2 YSLEER. V dropped 4 bases and J dropped 7; count of bases not matched to a gene: 8. The CDR3 loop reads CASSLRLAGVLEQYF. DNA of the CDR3: TGCGCCAGCAGCCTCCGACTAGCGGGGGTTTTAGAGCAGTACTTC.

The J gene is TRBJ1-1, the V gene TRBV6-5; 9 nucleotides agree with TRBD1. With 0 bases clipped from V and 8 bases from J, the junction kept 4 bases outside the gene matches. This CDR3 comprises 14 residues. The germline V gene encodes CDR1 MNHEY and CDR2 SVGAGI. The CDR3 DNA is TGTGCCAGCAGTTACTCGGGACAGGGTGAGGAAGCTTTCTTT. It is translated as CASSYSGQGEEAFF.

In DNA, the CDR3 is TGTGCCAGCAGCTTAGGGGGGCTTACTGAAGCTTTCTTT. It is translated as CASSLGGLTEAFF. This sequence joins TRBV11-2 and TRBJ1-1, with D possibly TRBD1 on 6 matching bases. CDR1 SGHAT and CDR2 FQNNGV come from the germline V gene. This CDR3 has 13 amino acids. The germline V and J ends were trimmed by 1 base and 5 bases, with 8 bases remaining between them.